These T cell receptor beta chains were read from a single sample in a study of blood T cell repertoires in COVID-19. Clones were read by immunoSEQ multiplex PCR, and TCRdb kept only the in-frame ones, dropping some. This sample yields 35,000 to 50,000 clones, of which about two thirds are seen a single time; roughly 5.8% belongs to the top ten. The specimen sequenced was peripheral blood. Source of these receptors: a man at least 80 years old with acute or convalescent COVID-19. Each CDR3 is given with its conserved first and last residue. Each record gives: clone size, J gene, D gene, V gene, CDR3 DNA, CDR3 protein. The D gene is left open where the match is weak. Clone size is shown for a subset of rows, as once, few, many or a class of expanded clone.

abundance: few; j_gene: TRBJ1-2; d_gene: TRBD1; v_gene: TRBV5-6; CDR3nt: TGTGCCAGCAGTCGAGGACAGGGTGACTATGGCTACACCTTC; CDR3aa: CASSRGQGDYGYTF
abundance: .; j_gene: TRBJ1-1; d_gene: .; v_gene: TRBV5-4; CDR3nt: TGTGCCAGCAGCTTCGGGACTCACACTGAAGCTTTCTTT; CDR3aa: CASSFGTHTEAFF
abundance: .; j_gene: TRBJ1-2; d_gene: TRBD1; v_gene: TRBV27; CDR3nt: TGTGCCAGCACCCCGGGTCACGAAACAGGGGGTTACTATGGCTACACCTTC; CDR3aa: CASTPGHETGGYYGYTF
abundance: few; j_gene: TRBJ1-2; d_gene: .; v_gene: TRBV7-8; CDR3nt: TGTGCCAGCAGCCCCCCCGGGGGGGGGCTCTTGTCTGGCTACACCTTC; CDR3aa: CASSPPGGGLLSGYTF
abundance: medium-sized; j_gene: TRBJ2-1; d_gene: TRBD1; v_gene: TRBV20-1; CDR3nt: TGCAGTGCTAGTGGGACAGGGGGCTCCTACAATGAGCAGTTCTTC; CDR3aa: CSASGTGGSYNEQFF
abundance: .; j_gene: TRBJ1-5; d_gene: .; v_gene: TRBV7-9; CDR3nt: TGTGCCAGCAGCTTAAGAGGGAGCAATCAGCCCCAGCATTTT; CDR3aa: CASSLRGSNQPQHF
abundance: .; j_gene: TRBJ2-7; d_gene: TRBD1; v_gene: TRBV5-1; CDR3nt: TGCGCCAGCTCGGTAGACAGGGCCTTGGGCGAGCAGTACTTC; CDR3aa: CASSVDRALGEQYF
abundance: .; j_gene: TRBJ2-5; d_gene: .; v_gene: TRBV7-9; CDR3nt: TGTGCCAGCAGTCCTACTCTGGGTAGGGGATGGGAGACCCAGTACTTC; CDR3aa: CASSPTLGRGWETQYF
abundance: .; j_gene: TRBJ1-2; d_gene: TRBD1; v_gene: TRBV7-8; CDR3nt: TGTGCCAGCAGCCTCGAGACAGGGTTGGACTATGGCTACACCTTC; CDR3aa: CASSLETGLDYGYTF
abundance: .; j_gene: TRBJ2-2; d_gene: .; v_gene: TRBV7-6; CDR3nt: TGTGCCAGCAGCTTAGAGGCAGGGGCTAACACCGGGGAGCTGTTTTTT; CDR3aa: CASSLEAGANTGELFF
abundance: .; j_gene: TRBJ2-2; d_gene: .; v_gene: TRBV5-5; CDR3nt: TGTGCCAGCAGCTTGGATCAGAACACCGGGGAGCTGTTTTTT; CDR3aa: CASSLDQNTGELFF
abundance: few; j_gene: TRBJ2-7; d_gene: .; v_gene: TRBV7-2; CDR3nt: TGTGCCAGCAGCTTCCGGGACTCAAATTACGAGCAGTACTTC; CDR3aa: CASSFRDSNYEQYF
abundance: few; j_gene: TRBJ1-6; d_gene: .; v_gene: TRBV2; CDR3nt: TGTGCCTCAGGGCTAATGAATTCACCCCTCCACTTT; CDR3aa: CASGLMNSPLHF
abundance: .; j_gene: TRBJ1-3; d_gene: .; v_gene: TRBV4-1; CDR3nt: TGCGCCAGCAGCGCCCGACAGGTAACCTCTGGAAACACCATATATTTT; CDR3aa: CASSARQVTSGNTIYF
abundance: .; j_gene: TRBJ2-7; d_gene: .; v_gene: TRBV29-1; CDR3nt: TGCAGCGTTTTCTGGCCCTACGAGCAGTACTTC; CDR3aa: CSVFWPYEQYF
abundance: .; j_gene: TRBJ2-1; d_gene: .; v_gene: TRBV21-1; CDR3nt: TGTGCCAGCAGCATCGAGCCGGGAGAGATCTACAATGAGCAGTTCTTC; CDR3aa: CASSIEPGEIYNEQFF
abundance: few; j_gene: TRBJ2-7; d_gene: .; v_gene: TRBV10-3; CDR3nt: TGTGCCATCAGTGGGGCCTCCTACGAGCAGTACTTC; CDR3aa: CAISGASYEQYF
abundance: .; j_gene: TRBJ1-4; d_gene: TRBD1; v_gene: TRBV27; CDR3nt: TGTGCCAGCAGAAAGACAGGGGCTAATGAAAAACTGTTTTTT; CDR3aa: CASRKTGANEKLFF
abundance: .; j_gene: TRBJ2-1; d_gene: TRBD2; v_gene: TRBV5-8; CDR3nt: TGTGCCAGCAGCTTGGTCGGACTAGCGGGAGGTTTCTCCTACAATGAGCAGTTCTTC; CDR3aa: CASSLVGLAGGFSYNEQFF
abundance: .; j_gene: TRBJ2-1; d_gene: TRBD2; v_gene: TRBV5-1; CDR3nt: TGCGCCAGCAGCTTGGTACCTAGCGGGGGGCAGTACAATGAGCAGTTCTTC; CDR3aa: CASSLVPSGGQYNEQFF
abundance: .; j_gene: TRBJ1-1; d_gene: .; v_gene: TRBV7-9; CDR3nt: TGTGCCAGCGACGGTTTGCCGCGGGTGAACACTGAAGCTTTCTTT; CDR3aa: CASDGLPRVNTEAFF
abundance: many; j_gene: TRBJ1-2; d_gene: TRBD1; v_gene: TRBV5-8; CDR3nt: TGTGCCAGCAGCCCGGACAGGGTAAACTATGGCTACACCTTC; CDR3aa: CASSPDRVNYGYTF